Listed below are T cell receptor beta chains from one sample, sequenced in a study of cytomegalovirus exposure and HLA in healthy donors. Sequencing used immunoSEQ multiplex PCR; TCRdb keeps in-frame clones, though not all of them. The data show 75,000 to 100,000 clones, and the top ten clones hold approximately 1.4%. The specimen was PBMCs. All receptors derive from a woman in her fifties or sixties in good health and CMV-seronegative. The CDR3 runs from the conserved cysteine through the conserved F or W. A D gene is named only where the DNA matches it firmly.

V gene	CDR3 length	J gene	D gene	CDR3 DNA	CDR3 protein
TRBV5-1	13	TRBJ2-7	TRBD2	TGCGCCAGCAGGTCTAGCGGGGCCTACGAGCAGTACTTC	CASRSSGAYEQYF
TRBV2	15	TRBJ1-3	TRBD1	TGTGCCAGCAGCGATTCTACCGGGACAGGGAACACCATATATTTT	CASSDSTGTGNTIYF
TRBV30	14	TRBJ2-5	-	TGTGCCTGGAGTGTAGATCCAGGGTGGGAGACCCAGTACTTC	CAWSVDPGWETQYF
TRBV12-5	13	TRBJ1-5	-	TGTGCTAGTGGGTATGAACCAGGTCAGCCCCAGCATTTT	CASGYEPGQPQHF
TRBV4-3	18	TRBJ2-1	TRBD1	TGCGCCAGCAGCCAAGGCATGGCAGGGGGTTCATTTTACAATGAGCAGTTCTTC	CASSQGMAGGSFYNEQFF
TRBV5-1	14	TRBJ2-2	-	TGCGCCAGCGCAACAGAGGGTTACACCGGGGAGCTGTTTTTT	CASATEGYTGELFF
TRBV7-9	17	TRBJ1-1	-	TGTGCCAGCAGCCCGACAGAATCGGGTGTTCCGAACACTGAAGCTTTCTTT	CASSPTESGVPNTEAFF
TRBV9	14	TRBJ1-5	-	TGTGCCAGCAGCGCCGGGAGTACGGCCCAGCCCCAGCATTTT	CASSAGSTAQPQHF
TRBV5-4	15	TRBJ1-1	-	TGTGCCAGCAGCTTGGTGCAGTTTGTGCACACTGAAGCTTTCTTT	CASSLVQFVHTEAFF
TRBV28	15	TRBJ1-4	TRBD1	TGTGCCAGCAGTTTACGGACAGGGGGCGGTGAAAAACTGTTTTTT	CASSLRTGGGEKLFF
TRBV6-5	15	TRBJ2-2	TRBD2	TGTGCCAGCAGTACTCGACTAGCGCAGGCCGGGGAGCTGTTTTTT	CASSTRLAQAGELFF
TRBV2	15	TRBJ2-5	-	TGTGCCAGCAGTGAATTGGGGGCCCACCAAGAGACCCAGTACTTC	CASSELGAHQETQYF
TRBV5-1	16	TRBJ2-5	-	TGCGCCAGCCGGCAACTAGGGTTGGGGTACGGAGAGACCCAGTACTTC	CASRQLGLGYGETQYF
TRBV30	16	TRBJ2-2	-	TGTGCCTGGAGTGTAGTAGCAGGGGCCAACACCGGGGAGCTGTTTTTT	CAWSVVAGANTGELFF
TRBV19	16	TRBJ1-5	TRBD1	TGTGCCAGTAGCCTTTCCGGGACAGACTTTGGTCAGCCCCAGCATTTT	CASSLSGTDFGQPQHF
TRBV4-3	16	TRBJ1-2	TRBD1	TGCGCCAGCAGCCGGGGGACAGGGGGTGATAACTATGGCTACACCTTC	CASSRGTGGDNYGYTF
TRBV28	14	TRBJ1-2	TRBD1	TGTGCCAGCAGTTTGGGACAGGGTGGCTATGGCTACACCTTC	CASSLGQGGYGYTF
TRBV10-1	14	TRBJ2-2	-	TGCGCCAGCAGTGAGGGGCAGGGGCTCGGGGAGCTGTTTTTT	CASSEGQGLGELFF
TRBV7-7	14	TRBJ2-3	-	TGTGCTAGCAGCTTAGTCTCTTCGGCAGATACGCAGTATTTT	CASSLVSSADTQYF
TRBV2	16	TRBJ1-5	-	TGTGCCAGCAGCTTTACCGCGGGGGACGGCAATCAGCCCCAGCATTTT	CASSFTAGDGNQPQHF
TRBV18	13	TRBJ2-3	-	TGTGCCAGCTCACCAGACACGGGAGTTACGCAGTATTTT	CASSPDTGVTQYF
TRBV18	16	TRBJ1-5	TRBD1	TGTGCCAGCTCACCGAGTTCTGGACAGGGGAACCAGCCCCAGCATTTT	CASSPSSGQGNQPQHF
TRBV15	15	TRBJ1-5	-	TGTGCCACCAGCGGCCCAGAACCTAGCAATCAGCCCCAGCATTTT	CATSGPEPSNQPQHF
TRBV20-1	11	TRBJ1-2	TRBD1	TGCAGTGCTAGGACAGGGTATGGCTACACCTTC	CSARTGYGYTF
TRBV25-1	17	TRBJ1-1	-	TGTGCCAGCAGTGAAGATGGAGGGGCAGGGTGGGCCACTGAAGCTTTCTTT	CASSEDGGAGWATEAFF
TRBV20-1	11	TRBJ1-4	-	TGCAGTGCACCGGTCGTCCGGGAACTGTTTTTT	CSAPVVRELFF
TRBV5-1	15	TRBJ2-5	TRBD1	TGCGCCAGCACCCGGACAGGGGGTATGGGAGAGACCCAGTACTTC	CASTRTGGMGETQYF
TRBV28	20	TRBJ2-1	TRBD2	TGTGCCAGCAGTTCAACACCGGGACTAGCGGGGCAATTCACCTACAATGAGCAGTTCTTC	CASSSTPGLAGQFTYNEQFF
TRBV6-5	14	TRBJ2-4	-	TGTGCCAGCAGTTCTCTTTCACAGGGAAACATTCAGTACTTC	CASSSLSQGNIQYF
TRBV15	14	TRBJ2-7	-	TGTGCCACCAGCAGAGCGCAGGTACCCTACGAGCAGTACTTC	CATSRAQVPYEQYF
TRBV28	16	TRBJ1-1	-	TGTGCCAGCAGTTTAAACCGGGTCCGGTTGACTACTGAAGCTTTCTTT	CASSLNRVRLTTEAFF
TRBV27	14	TRBJ2-2	-	TGTGCCAGCAGTTTTTCTAGAAACACCGGGGAGCTGTTTTTT	CASSFSRNTGELFF
TRBV25-1	12	TRBJ1-2	TRBD1	TGTGCCAGCAGTCGACAGGGGGCTGGCTACACCTTC	CASSRQGAGYTF
TRBV7-2	14	TRBJ2-7	TRBD2	TGTGCCAGCAGCTATAGCGGGAGGAGAGACGAGCAGTACTTC	CASSYSGRRDEQYF
TRBV28	13	TRBJ1-5	-	TGTGCCAGCAGGGTGTCAGGGGCCCAGCCCCAGCATTTT	CASRVSGAQPQHF
TRBV7-8	15	TRBJ2-3	-	TGTGCCAGCAGCTTAGGTCAGGGGCACACAGATACGCAGTATTTT	CASSLGQGHTDTQYF
TRBV16	16	TRBJ1-2	TRBD1	TGTGCCAGCAGCCAATCAGGACAGGGAATTAACTATGGCTACACCTTC	CASSQSGQGINYGYTF
TRBV2	12	TRBJ1-3	-	TGTGCCAGCAGGAGCGCGGGAAACACCATATATTTT	CASRSAGNTIYF
TRBV28	15	TRBJ1-2	TRBD1	TGTGCCAGCAGTTTAAACGCCGGGACAGTCTATGGCTACACCTTC	CASSLNAGTVYGYTF
TRBV7-9	15	TRBJ2-1	-	TGTGCCAGCAGCTTAGTTCGACTGAATGAACATGAGCAGTTCTTC	CASSLVRLNEHEQFF
TRBV15	14	TRBJ2-7	-	TGTGCCACCAGCAGAGATCAACAGGGAAACGAGCAGTACTTC	CATSRDQQGNEQYF